This passage covers 26 T cell receptor beta chains from one sample sequenced in a study of shared clonotypes between healthy human individuals (dated by TCRdb to 2018 to 2021). CD8 naive samples were obtained by positive selection for CCR7 among CD45RO-negative cells, yielding a CD45RA+CCR7+ population from which TemRA cells were excluded. Libraries were built with the immunoSEQ multiplex PCR assay. TCRdb took over this immuneACCESS table, retaining in-frame rearrangements with V and J assigned. Such tables are incomplete; in checked studies, under half of the missing clones stem from an unresolved V gene, and the remainder is unexplained. The sample table shows under 1 million clones, and 80% to 95% are seen once. The leading ten clones occupy more than 20% of the sample. Sequencing input: naive CD8+ T cells sorted from blood. In light of the paper, this sample's cell subset or site label describes: CD45RA+CCR7+. These TCRs come from a man in his thirties or forties in good health.

The V gene is TRBV12-5, the J gene TRBJ2-7; tentative D call: TRBD2 (5 bases). CDR1 and CDR2 (germline): LGHNT, FRNRAP. Between the trimmed V and J ends, which lost 7 bases and 0 bases, there was a span of 19 bases. The CDR3 is 16 amino acids. Here the CDR3 reads CASADGRTDYSYEQYF. CDR3 bases: TGTGCTAGTGCCGACGGACGGACCGACTACTCCTACGAGCAGTACTTC.

The CDR3 sequence is CASSPAQGWEKLFF. The CDR3 nucleotides are TGTGCCAGCAGTCCCGCTCAGGGGTGGGAAAAACTGTTTTTT. This chain connects TRBV28 to TRBJ1-4; D is possibly TRBD1 (6 bases). This CDR3 contains 14 residues. Trimming pared 5 bases from V and 8 bases from J, leaving 15 bases between. The V gene's germline CDR1 is MDHEN and CDR2 SYDVKM.

The V call is TRBV19, the J call TRBJ2-7, with 7 bases aligning to TRBD2. With 4 bases clipped from V and 3 bases from J, the junction kept 6 bases outside the gene matches. The germline V gene encodes CDR1 LNHDA and CDR2 SQIVND (reference sequence). The CDR3 has 14 amino acids. This chain's CDR3 is CASSTSGGVYEQYF. For the CDR3, the DNA is TGTGCCAGTAGTACTAGCGGAGGGGTCTACGAGCAGTACTTC.

The chain recombines TRBV5-3 with TRBJ2-1; TRBD2 agrees at 8 bases. TRBV5-3 is recorded as an ORF, its role being uncertain. There are 15 residues in the CDR3. The V segment lost 4 bases and the J segment 3 bases; nucleotides outside the gene matches: 6. The CDR3 spells CARSHVTSGYNEQFF. The DNA of the CDR3 is TGTGCCAGAAGCCACGTTACTAGCGGCTACAATGAGCAGTTCTTC.

The chain joins TRBV5-1 to TRBJ2-1, with D possibly TRBD1 on 6 matching bases. The ends were cut back, 3 bases at V and 0 bases at J, with 10 bases in the middle. Germline V lookup: CDR1 SGHRS, CDR2 YFSETQ. The CDR3 length is 15 residues. For the CDR3, the DNA is TGCGCCAGCAGCTCGGACAGATCCTCCTACAATGAGCAGTTCTTC. It is translated as CASSSDRSSYNEQFF.

J is TRBJ1-2 and V is TRBV11-2, with TRBD1 identical over 10 bases. V lost 5 bases and J lost 5; bases outside the gene matches: 11. This CDR3 contains 16 residues. Germline V CDR1 and CDR2: SGHAT, FQNNGV. DNA of the CDR3: TGTGCCAGCAGCGCACCGGGACAGGGGTCTATGTATGGCTACACCTTC. It encodes CASSAPGQGSMYGYTF.

The J gene is TRBJ2-3, the V gene TRBV28; 14 nucleotides align to TRBD2. CDR3 size: 22 residues. V lost 4 bases and J lost 2; bases outside the gene matches: 20. CDR1 is MDHEN, CDR2 SYDVKM, per germline. The CDR3 DNA follows: TGTGCCAGCAGTTCCCCCCTGTTAGGTGGACTAGCGGGAGGTCTTTACACAGATACGCAGTATTTT. Residues: CASSSPLLGGLAGGLYTDTQYF. The full variable domain, rest sourced from reference TRBV28 and TRBJ2-3, is DVKVTQSSRYLVKRTGEKVFLECVQDMDHENMFWYRQDPGLGLRLIYFSYDVKMKEKGDIPEGYSVSREKKERFSLILESASTNQTSMYLCASSSPLLGGLAGGLYTDTQYFGPGTRLTVL.

The chain combines TRBV5-8 with TRBJ1-1; no reliable D call. CDR3 length equals 15 residues. In germline, CDR1 is SGHTS, CDR2 YDEGEE. The V end lost 6 bases, the J end lost 1 base, and 16 bases lay between the germline ends. DNA of the CDR3: TGTGCCAGCAACTCGCTCGTATCAAGGAACACTGAAGCTTTCTTT. Translating gives CASNSLVSRNTEAFF.

This rearrangement joins TRBV4-2 to TRBJ1-1; TRBD1 matches 8 bases. CDR3 length: 13 residues. CDR1 and CDR2 (germline): LGHNA, YNFKEQ. After removal of 8 bases from V and 2 bases from J, the junction contained 4 bases not matched to a gene. CDR3: CASRDRGNTEAFF. CDR3 in DNA: TGTGCCAGCCGCGACAGGGGTAACACTGAAGCTTTCTTT.

V gene TRBV5-6 combines with J gene TRBJ2-7; D gene ambiguous. The V gene's germline CDR1 is SGHDT and CDR2 YYEEEE. This CDR3 region has 15 residues. V was shortened by 0 bases and J by 3 bases, with 13 bases between the two germline ends. CDR3 bases: TGTGCCAGCAGCTTGGGAGCCACAACGAGCTACGAGCAGTACTTC. It specifies CASSLGATTSYEQYF. Supplemented by reference TRBV5-6 and TRBJ2-7, the full variable domain reads DAGVTQSPTHLIKTRGQQVTLRCSPKSGHDTVSWYQQALGQGPQFIFQYYEEEERQRGNFPDRFSGHQFPNYSSELNVNALLLGDSALYLCASSLGATTSYEQYFGPGTRLTVT.

The genes are TRBV27 and TRBJ2-2; D is undetermined. There are 15 residues in the CDR3. The V gene's germline CDR1 is MNHEY and CDR2 SMNVEV (reference sequence). V lost 5 bases, J lost 0 bases, and 10 bases lay in between. The CDR3 sequence: CASSTRDANTGELFF. Here the CDR3 DNA reads TGTGCCAGCAGTACAAGAGACGCGAACACCGGGGAGCTGTTTTTT.

This clone has just one count. The chain links TRBV27 to TRBJ2-1; no firm D call. The V end lost 3 bases, the J end lost 3 bases, and 3 bases lay between the germline ends. The CDR3 has 12 residues. CDR1 and CDR2 (germline): MNHEY, SMNVEV (reference sequence). CDR3 sequence (DNA): TGTGCCAGCAGTTTCGACTACAATGAGCAGTTCTTC. The encoded protein is CASSFDYNEQFF.

The chain carries TRBV28 and TRBJ2-1; D unresolved. There are 15 residues in the CDR3. The V gene lost 1 base and the J gene lost 6 bases, with 13 bases spanning the gap. Per germline, CDR1 MDHEN and CDR2 SYDVKM. The CDR3 DNA reads as TGTGCCAGCAGTTTATTAACTAATTCCGGCAATGAGCAGTTCTTC. Its translation: CASSLLTNSGNEQFF. Combining the CDR3 with reference TRBV28 and TRBJ2-1 gives the whole variable domain DVKVTQSSRYLVKRTGEKVFLECVQDMDHENMFWYRQDPGLGLRLIYFSYDVKMKEKGDIPEGYSVSREKKERFSLILESASTNQTSMYLCASSLLTNSGNEQFFGPGTRLTVL.

The V call is TRBV7-9, the J call TRBJ1-2, with D unclear. The CDR3 runs to 14 residues. Trimming left V 4 bases short and J 6 bases short, with 15 bases between. Germline CDR1 SEHNR, CDR2 FQNEAQ (reference sequence). This chain's CDR3 is CASSSDGLRDGYTF. The CDR3 region has the DNA TGTGCCAGCAGCTCAGACGGATTAAGGGATGGCTACACCTTC.

Comment on this clone: Other DNA sequences in the same sample also yield this CDR3. The chain couples TRBV27 to TRBJ2-1; D ambiguous. Germline CDR1 and CDR2: MNHEY and SMNVEV (reference sequence). Trimming took off 0 bases at V and 1 base at J, with 4 bases between the two ends. This CDR3 comprises 14 residues. This CDR3 is CASSLSASYNEQFF. CDR3 sequence (DNA): TGTGCCAGCAGTTTATCTGCGTCCTACAATGAGCAGTTCTTC.

The rearrangement uses TRBV9 and TRBJ2-1; 8 bases line up with TRBD2. Looked up from germline, CDR1 is SGDLS and CDR2 is YYNGEE. The CDR3 consists of 15 residues. The V segment lost 4 bases and the J segment 7 bases; nucleotides outside the gene matches: 10. In nucleotides, the CDR3 is TGTGCCAGCAGCCCCGGGGGGGGCTTCCTTAATGAGCAGTTCTTC. Encoded protein: CASSPGGGFLNEQFF.

The chain couples TRBV6-5 to TRBJ2-1; the match to TRBD2 covers 8 bases. V trimming: 0 bases; J trimming: 7 bases; junction bases outside the gene matches: 8. The CDR3 is 16 amino acids. Germline V gene lookup returns CDR1 MNHEY and CDR2 SVGAGI. The CDR3 loop is CASSYSRSGSGNEQFF. The CDR3, as DNA: TGTGCCAGCAGTTACTCGAGGAGCGGGAGTGGAAATGAGCAGTTCTTC.

This rearrangement joins TRBV4-1 to TRBJ2-7; D uncertain. CDR1 and CDR2 from the germline V gene are MGHRA and YSYEKL. CDR3 length: 12 residues. Trimming removed 0 bases from V and 5 bases from J, with 5 bases in between. The CDR3 is CASSQDTHEQYF. The CDR3 region has the DNA TGCGCCAGCAGCCAAGATACCCACGAGCAGTACTTC.

The chain recombines TRBV11-2 with TRBJ1-2; 11 bases agree with TRBD1. Germline-derived CDR1 and CDR2 are SGHAT and FQNNGV. This CDR3 has 14 amino acids. V shed 5 bases, J shed 4 bases, and the junction held 3 bases outside the gene matches. CDR3 loop: CASSIGQGAYGYTF. The CDR3 DNA reads TGTGCCAGCAGCATAGGACAGGGGGCCTATGGCTACACCTTC.

V and J are TRBV19 and TRBJ2-1; D remains ambiguous. V was trimmed by 3 bases and J by 7 bases, leaving 10 bases between them. The germline V gene encodes CDR1 LNHDA and CDR2 SQIVND (reference sequence). The CDR3 covers 13 residues. The CDR3 DNA follows: TGTGCCAGTAGTATGATGTCGCATAATGAGCAGTTCTTC. This gives the protein CASSMMSHNEQFF.

This chain uses TRBV7-6 with TRBJ2-1; D is unresolved. The V and J ends lost 5 bases and 6 bases respectively, with 11 bases between them. The CDR3 has 13 amino acids. The V gene's germline CDR1 is SGHVS and CDR2 FNYEAQ. The CDR3 DNA reads TGTGCCAGCAGCCGAACCGAGCTCAATGAGCAGTTCTTC. Translated: CASSRTELNEQFF.

The chain employs TRBV7-6 and TRBJ1-5; D call uncertain. Germline V gene lookup returns CDR1 SGHVS and CDR2 FNYEAQ. CDR3 length: 14 residues. V lost 5 bases to trimming and J lost 6 bases, with 14 bases between them. The CDR3, as DNA: TGTGCCAGCAGCCGGCGGGCAGGTAGTCAGCCCCAGCATTTT. Its protein product is CASSRRAGSQPQHF.

The V gene is TRBV7-9, the J gene TRBJ1-2; D gene unclear. This CDR3 is 14 amino acids long. V was shortened by 5 bases and J by 8 bases, with 18 bases between the two germline ends. Germline-derived CDR1 and CDR2 are SEHNR and FQNEAQ (reference sequence). In DNA, the CDR3 is TGTGCCAGCAGCCCTGAGGGAGGATGGGAGGGCTACACCTTC. This encodes CASSPEGGWEGYTF.

This chain uses TRBV15 with TRBJ2-1; D gene unclear. Germline assignment: CDR1 LNHNV and CDR2 YYDKDF (reference sequence). Trimming shortened V by 3 bases and J by 5 bases, and 8 bases separated the two germline ends. The CDR3 length is 13 residues. The chain's CDR3 is CATSSRTNNEQFF. CDR3 DNA: TGTGCCACCAGCAGTCGGACCAACAATGAGCAGTTCTTC. Variable domain in full (rest from reference TRBV15 and TRBJ2-1): DAMVIQNPRYQVTQFGKPVTLSCSQTLNHNVMYWYQQKSSQAPKLLFHYYDKDFNNEADTPDNFQSRRPNTSFCFLDIRSPGLGDTAMYLCATSSRTNNEQFFGPGTRLTVL.

The chain has TRBV30 and TRBJ2-4; D gene unclear. V was pared by 2 bases and J by 0 bases, with 20 bases between. The CDR3 has 18 amino acids. The germline V gene has CDR1 GTSNPN and CDR2 SVGIG (reference sequence). CDR3 coding DNA: TGTGCCTGGAGTAGGGCAGATACCTTTCGAGTAGCCAAAAACATTCAGTACTTC. This encodes CAWSRADTFRVAKNIQYF.

The chain joins TRBV23-1 to TRBJ2-7; D might be TRBD1 or TRBD2, each matching 5 bases. TRBV23-1 carries the ORF label, with uncertain function. The CDR3 covers 15 residues. V gave up 2 bases and J gave up 7 bases, with 18 bases separating them. CDR3 DNA sequence: TGCGCCAGCAGTCAAGCGATCCGGGACCCTTGGGAGCAGTACTTC. Amino acids: CASSQAIRDPWEQYF.